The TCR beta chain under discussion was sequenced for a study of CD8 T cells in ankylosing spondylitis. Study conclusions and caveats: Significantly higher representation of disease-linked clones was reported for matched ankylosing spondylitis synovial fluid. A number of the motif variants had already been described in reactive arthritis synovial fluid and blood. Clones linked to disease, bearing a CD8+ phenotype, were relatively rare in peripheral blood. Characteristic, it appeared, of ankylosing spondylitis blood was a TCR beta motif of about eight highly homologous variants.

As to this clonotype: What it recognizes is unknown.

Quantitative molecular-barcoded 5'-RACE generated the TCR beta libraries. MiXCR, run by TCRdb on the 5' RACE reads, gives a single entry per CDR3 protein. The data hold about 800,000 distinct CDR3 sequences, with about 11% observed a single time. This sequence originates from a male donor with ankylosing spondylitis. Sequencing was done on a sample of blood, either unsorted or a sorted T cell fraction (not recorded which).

The CDR3 DNA is TGTGCCATCAGTGATCACCAGGGAGGTAATTCACCCCTCCACTTT. It yields the protein CAISDHQGGNSPLHF. The rearrangement links TRBV10-3 to TRBJ1-6, with D possibly being TRBD1 (5 bases). This CDR3 contains 15 residues. Trimming removed 3 bases from V and 6 bases from J, with 12 bases in between. CDR1 and CDR2 from the germline V gene are ENHRY and SYGVKD.